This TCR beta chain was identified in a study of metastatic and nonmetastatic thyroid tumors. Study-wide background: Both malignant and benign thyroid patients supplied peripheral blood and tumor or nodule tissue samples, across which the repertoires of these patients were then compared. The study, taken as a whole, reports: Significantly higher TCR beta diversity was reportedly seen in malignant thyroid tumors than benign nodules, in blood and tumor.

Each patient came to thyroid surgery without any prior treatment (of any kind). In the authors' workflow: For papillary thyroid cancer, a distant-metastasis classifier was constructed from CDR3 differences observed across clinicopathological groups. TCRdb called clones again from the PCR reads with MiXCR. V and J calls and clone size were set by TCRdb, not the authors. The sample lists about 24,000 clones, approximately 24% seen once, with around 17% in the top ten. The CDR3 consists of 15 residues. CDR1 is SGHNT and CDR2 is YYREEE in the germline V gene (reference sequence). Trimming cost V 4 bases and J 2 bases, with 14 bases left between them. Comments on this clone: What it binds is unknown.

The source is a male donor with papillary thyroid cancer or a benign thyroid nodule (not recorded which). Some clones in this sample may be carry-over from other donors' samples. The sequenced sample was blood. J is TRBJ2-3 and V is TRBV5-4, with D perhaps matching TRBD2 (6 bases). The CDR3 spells CASSLALADTDTQYF. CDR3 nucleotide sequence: TGTGCCAGCAGCCTGGCCTTAGCGGACACAGATACGCAGTATTTT.